This TCR beta chain was sequenced for a study of T cell changes during pregnancy in multiple sclerosis. The table came from immunoSEQ multiplex PCR; TCRdb's copy has only in-frame clones and leaves some out. The data contain approximately 130,000 clones, about 96% of them seen just once; the ten biggest clones take up 0.4% to 0.5%. In germline, CDR1 is SGHTA, CDR2 FQGNSA. The CDR3 extends over 13 amino acids. V gave up 8 bases and J gave up 3 bases; unmatched junction bases: 6. V is TRBV7-2 and J is TRBJ1-1, with TRBD1 matching over 7 bases. The sample in question was peripheral blood, obtained after pregnancy. The TCR comes from a female donor with multiple sclerosis, enrolled in a pregnancy study. The CDR3 DNA reads as TGTGCCAGCGGGTCTGACAGGGACACTGAAGCTTTCTTT. Protein product: CASGSDRDTEAFF. Looking up the rest from reference TRBV7-2 and TRBJ1-1 gives the full variable domain: GAGVSQSPSNKVTEKGKDVELRCDPISGHTALYWYRQSLGQGLEFLIYFQGNSAPDKSGLPSDRFSAERTGGSVSTLTIQRTQQEDSAVYLCASGSDRDTEAFFGQGTRLTVV.